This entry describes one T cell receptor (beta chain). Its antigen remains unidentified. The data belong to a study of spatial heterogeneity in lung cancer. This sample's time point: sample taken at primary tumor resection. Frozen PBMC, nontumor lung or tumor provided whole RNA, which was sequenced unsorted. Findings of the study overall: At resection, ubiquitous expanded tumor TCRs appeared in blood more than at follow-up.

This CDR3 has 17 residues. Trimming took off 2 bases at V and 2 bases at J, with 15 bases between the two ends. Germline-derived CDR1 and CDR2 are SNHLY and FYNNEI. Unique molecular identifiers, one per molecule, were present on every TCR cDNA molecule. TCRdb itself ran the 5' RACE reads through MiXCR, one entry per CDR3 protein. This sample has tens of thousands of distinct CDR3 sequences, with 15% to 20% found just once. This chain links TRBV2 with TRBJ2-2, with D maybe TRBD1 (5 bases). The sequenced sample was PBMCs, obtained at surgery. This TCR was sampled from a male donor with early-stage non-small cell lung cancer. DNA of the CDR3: TGTGCCAGCAGTGAAAGAGGTGACAGATTAAACACCGGGGAGCTGTTTTTT. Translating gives CASSERGDRLNTGELFF.